Described below is a single T cell receptor beta chain sequence and its context. BIOMED2 TRB-A/B primer pools were used in multiplex TRB PCR. In TCRdb, the multiplex PCR reads were re-called with MiXCR into one record per CDR3 protein. The top ten hold 30% to 40% of the sample, which has 5,400 or so distinct CDR3 sequences, 27% seen once. Each TRB amplification used roughly 250-550 ng of genomic DNA from blood. This entry belongs to a study of T and B cells in COVID-19 patients. Study information: COVID-19 patients gave peripheral blood either during active infection or after recovery. Critical illness requiring mechanical ventilation or extracorporeal membrane oxygenation affected 12 of 20 active-infection patients.

Germline V lookup: CDR1 LNHDA, CDR2 SQIVND (reference sequence). The CDR3 covers 14 residues. The V gene end was trimmed by 6 bases and the J gene end by 2 bases; junction bases not matched to a gene: 1. Sequenced sample: blood. The clonotype comes from a human donor with active COVID-19. This sequence joins TRBV19 and TRBJ2-7; 13 bases map to TRBD2. Here the CDR3 reads CASRGLAGTYEQYF. The CDR3 nucleotides read TGTGCCAGTAGGGGACTAGCGGGAACCTACGAGCAGTACTTC.